The clone carrying this TCR beta chain was picked up a small number of times. Its antigen remains unknown. TCRdb re-called the RT-PCR reads through MiXCR, storing one row per CDR3 protein. The sample lists around 480,000 distinct CDR3 sequences; approximately 17% were seen once. The sample is drawn from a study of response to subunit inactivated influenza vaccine. The V gene's germline CDR1 is LNHNV and CDR2 YYDKDF (reference sequence). The CDR3 covers 12 residues. V was cut by 4 bases and J by 3 bases, with 7 bases left in between. Notes on the study in general: Authors proposed each seasonal influenza vaccination draws in few new T cells.

The chain joins TRBV15 to TRBJ2-7; D possibly corresponds to TRBD1 (6 bases). The origin of this receptor is a man in his fifties or sixties who received an inactivated influenza vaccine. Material: CD4+ T cells sorted from PBMCs, obtained roughly 24 months after vaccination. In DNA, the CDR3 is TGTGCCACCAGCAAACAGGGCTACGAGCAGTACTTC. Translated, it gives CATSKQGYEQYF.